One and the same sample provided the 9 T cell receptor beta chains below, sequenced in a study of cytomegalovirus exposure and HLA in healthy donors. The PCR used 60 Vbeta and 13 Jbeta primers. Assay used: immunoSEQ multiplex PCR; TCRdb lists only in-frame clones, some missing. The sample holds some 130,000 clones; approximately 80% are singletons and the top ten take 1.3% to 1.5%. The sample consisted of PBMCs. The receptor set was obtained from a woman between 40 and 50 years old in good health and CMV-seronegative.

The chain recombines TRBV18 with TRBJ1-2, with D uncertain. V lost 3 bases, J lost 4 bases, and 15 bases lay in between. There are 15 residues in the CDR3. Germline V CDR1 and CDR2: KGHSH, LQKENI. DNA of the CDR3: TGTGCCAGCTCACCCACACCGACCAACAGCTATGGCTACACCTTC. This encodes CASSPTPTNSYGYTF.

This chain connects TRBV18 to TRBJ2-7, with 8 nucleotides matching TRBD1. This CDR3 spans 13 amino acids. V trimming: 3 bases; J trimming: 5 bases; junction bases outside the gene matches: 3. CDR1 is KGHSH, CDR2 LQKENI, per germline. The CDR3 DNA sequence: TGTGCCAGCTCACCTGGACAGGGCGACGAGCAGTACTTC. This encodes CASSPGQGDEQYF.

The gene calls are TRBV6-5 and TRBJ1-1; TRBD1 matches 12 bases. CDR1 is MNHEY and CDR2 is SVGAGI in the germline V gene. The CDR3 totals 14 residues. The ends lost 5 bases at V and 11 bases at J; junction bases unmatched: 9. CDR3 residues: CASSPGQGAQVAFF. The DNA for the CDR3 is TGTGCCAGCAGTCCGGGACAGGGGGCGCAAGTTGCTTTCTTT.

This chain uses TRBV5-8 with TRBJ2-1; the D gene is possibly TRBD2 (6 bases). The CDR3 is 15 amino acids. The V end lost 5 bases, the J end lost 6 bases, and 18 bases lay between the germline ends. CDR1 and CDR2 from the germline V gene are SGHTS and YDEGEE. The CDR3 nucleotides are TGTGCCAGCAGATACCGGGAGCCGAGGTCCAATGAGCAGTTCTTC. It is translated as CASRYREPRSNEQFF.

The chain recombines TRBV4-3 with TRBJ1-3; 7 nucleotides agree with TRBD1. V lost 0 bases to trimming and J lost 0 bases; unmatched junction nucleotides: 8. Germline CDR1 and CDR2: LGHNA and YSLEER. The CDR3 runs to 18 residues. CDR3 amino acids: CASSQEQWTGSSGNTIYF. In DNA, the CDR3 is TGCGCCAGCAGCCAAGAGCAGTGGACAGGCAGCTCTGGAAACACCATATATTTT.

On this clone itself: This sample includes further DNA sequences coding for the same CDR3. The rearrangement joins TRBV5-1 to TRBJ2-3, with 13 bases matching TRBD2. The germline gives CDR1 SGHRS, CDR2 YFSETQ. Losses at the gene ends were 3 bases for V and 2 bases for J; bases not matched to a gene: 3. The CDR3 covers 16 residues. The CDR3 DNA follows: TGCGCCAGCAGCTCCACTAGCGGGGGGGCCACAGATACGCAGTATTTT. Its translation: CASSSTSGGATDTQYF.

The chain links TRBV7-6 to TRBJ1-4; 9 positions agree with TRBD1. Germline V gene sequence: CDR1 SGHVS, CDR2 FNYEAQ. V trimming: 5 bases; J trimming: 7 bases; junction bases outside the gene matches: 8. The CDR3 loop spans 15 amino acids. The chain's CDR3 is CASSDTGTGREKLFF. In nucleotides, the CDR3 is TGTGCCAGCAGCGACACCGGGACAGGGCGTGAAAAACTGTTTTTT.

This clone has only a few counts. The chain recombines TRBV7-9 with TRBJ1-1; D is unclear. Germline CDR1 and CDR2: SEHNR and FQNEAQ (reference sequence). V was cut by 2 bases and J by 1 base, with 5 bases left in between. CDR3 length equals 13 residues. The DNA of the CDR3 is TGTGCCAGCAGCTTACAGTCGAACACTGAAGCTTTCTTT. Its protein product is CASSLQSNTEAFF.

The rearrangement uses TRBV5-6 and TRBJ1-1; 7 bases align to TRBD1. J lost 4 bases, V lost 4 bases, and 16 bases had no gene match. Germline V CDR1 and CDR2: SGHDT, YYEEEE. CDR3 length: 17 residues. CDR3: CASSLMGQRLRTTEAFF. The CDR3 region has the DNA TGTGCCAGCAGCCTTATGGGACAGAGGCTGAGAACCACTGAAGCTTTCTTT.